The clone carrying this T cell receptor (beta chain) has just a few counts. The antigen remains undetermined. This sample was included in a study of cytomegalovirus exposure and HLA in healthy donors. Notes on the study in general: Across donors, most TCRs were seen rarely, yet some public ones were widespread. Clonal expansion, a later analysis showed, was greater in HLA-associated TCR beta chains than in equally common others.

Use of 60 Vbeta and 13 Jbeta primers characterized the PCR. Original processing notes: Roughly 80 million unique TCR beta chains, 8.5 million to 14 million shared, were counted in a later analysis. Some clones are missing from TCRdb's copy, which holds only in-frame ones; the method was immunoSEQ multiplex PCR. That table furnishes V, J and clone size, whereas the DNA furnished D and trimming. The sample carries about 55,000 clones, about four fifths recorded once. Material for sequencing was PBMCs. The origin of this receptor is a female donor in good health and CMV-seronegative.

The CDR3 loop is CASSPLGRGRQGEGNTIYF. The CDR3 DNA sequence: TGTGCCAGCTCACCACTCGGCAGGGGCAGACAGGGAGAGGGAAACACCATATATTTT. The chain recombines TRBV18 with TRBJ1-3; 7 bases line up with TRBD1. Germline V lookup: CDR1 KGHSH, CDR2 LQKENI. V was clipped by 1 base and J by 4 bases; unmatched bases: 16. There are 19 residues in the CDR3.